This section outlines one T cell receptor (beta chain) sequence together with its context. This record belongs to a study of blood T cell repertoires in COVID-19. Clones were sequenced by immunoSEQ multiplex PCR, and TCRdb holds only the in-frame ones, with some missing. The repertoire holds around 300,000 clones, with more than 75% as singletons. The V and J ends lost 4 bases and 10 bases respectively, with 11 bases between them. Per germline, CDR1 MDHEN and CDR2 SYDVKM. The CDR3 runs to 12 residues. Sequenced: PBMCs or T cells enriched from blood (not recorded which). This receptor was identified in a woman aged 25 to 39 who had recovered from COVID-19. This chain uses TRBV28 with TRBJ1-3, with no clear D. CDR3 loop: CASSWAGRTIYF. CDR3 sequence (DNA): TGTGCCAGCAGTTGGGCCGGGAGAACCATATATTTT.